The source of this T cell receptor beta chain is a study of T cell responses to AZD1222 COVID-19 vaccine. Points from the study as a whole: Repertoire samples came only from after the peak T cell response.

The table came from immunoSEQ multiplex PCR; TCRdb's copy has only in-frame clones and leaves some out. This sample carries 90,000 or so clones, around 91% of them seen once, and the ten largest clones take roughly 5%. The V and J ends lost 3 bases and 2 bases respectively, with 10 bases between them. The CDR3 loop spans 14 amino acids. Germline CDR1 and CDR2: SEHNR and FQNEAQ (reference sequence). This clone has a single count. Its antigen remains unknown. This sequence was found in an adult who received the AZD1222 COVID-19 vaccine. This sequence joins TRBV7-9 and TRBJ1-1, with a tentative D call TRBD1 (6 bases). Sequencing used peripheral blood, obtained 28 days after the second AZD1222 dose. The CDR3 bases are TGTGCCAGCAGCTTCCGACAGGAAAACACTGAAGCTTTCTTT. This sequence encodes CASSFRQENTEAFF.